A selection of T cell receptor beta chains follows, all from one sample in a study of identical twins. MiXCR was run by TCRdb on the 5' RACE reads, yielding one entry per CDR3 protein. The table shows some 500,000 distinct CDR3 sequences, with 20% to 25% occurring only once. The same specimen was also included in a second study, on T cells expressing NK-cell markers.

Specimen: CD4+ T cells sorted from blood. Every receptor here comes from a woman younger than 35 in good health. The CDR3 runs from the conserved cysteine through the conserved F or W. Fields, in order: clone size, J gene, V gene, D gene, CDR3 DNA, CDR3 protein. The D gene is left open where the match is weak. Clone size appears in some rows only: once, few, many, or a class for an expanded clone.

few | TRBJ2-6 | TRBV7-3 | . | TGTGCCAGCAGTCAAGCCACACAGCGGCGGGGGCCCTCTGGGGCCAACGTCCTGACTTTC | CASSQATQRRGPSGANVLTF
few | TRBJ2-3 | TRBV3-1 | . | TGTGCCACCGGACGAAGAACAGATACGCAGTATTTT | CATGRRTDTQYF
. | TRBJ2-5 | TRBV20-1 | . | TGCAGTGCTCCCCAACCCGGGACGAGAGGGACCCAGTACTTC | CSAPQPGTRGTQYF
. | TRBJ2-1 | TRBV5-1 | TRBD2 | TGCGCCAGCAGCTCGGGGGGACTGTACAATGAGCAGTTCTTC | CASSSGGLYNEQFF
. | TRBJ1-5 | TRBV4-2 | . | TGTGCCAGCAGCCAAGACCGACAGCTACAGCCCCAGCATTTT | CASSQDRQLQPQHF
few | TRBJ2-2 | TRBV6-2/TRBV6-3 | . | TGTGCCAGCGGGGCTGAAGGCGCGAACACCGGGGAGCTGTTTTTT | CASGAEGANTGELFF
few | TRBJ1-3 | TRBV6-1 | . | TGTGCCAGCAGCCTAATGGGGCGTACTGGAAACACCATATATTTT | CASSLMGRTGNTIYF
. | TRBJ1-2 | TRBV20-1 | . | TGCAGTGCTAGCTCGATAAACTATGGCTACACCTTC | CSASSINYGYTF
few | TRBJ1-2 | TRBV27 | . | TGTGCCAGCAGCCCATTGACTTCGCGTGGTGGCTACACCTTC | CASSPLTSRGGYTF
. | TRBJ2-1 | TRBV6-1 | TRBD2 | TGTGCCAGCAGTGAACCTCCGGGACTAGCCTATGAGCAGTTCTTC | CASSEPPGLAYEQFF
few | TRBJ2-7 | TRBV20-1 | TRBD2 | TGCAGTGCTGGCGGGGGGTTCGCCTACGAGCAGTACTTC | CSAGGGFAYEQYF
few | TRBJ1-1 | TRBV5-5 | . | TGTGCCAGCAGCTTGGCCGCGGACACTGAAGCTTTCTTT | CASSLAADTEAFF
few | TRBJ2-2 | TRBV18 | TRBD2 | TGTGCCAGCTCACCTGGCGCGGGAGTTTCAGGGGAGCTGTTTTTT | CASSPGAGVSGELFF
. | TRBJ1-2 | TRBV5-1 | . | TGCGCCAGCAGCGGGCGCGGGGGCACGGGCTACACCTTC | CASSGRGGTGYTF
few | TRBJ1-5 | TRBV10-3 | . | TGTGCCATCGGGGGGTCAGGGGCCGAAAATCAGCCCCAGCATTTT | CAIGGSGAENQPQHF
few | TRBJ2-7 | TRBV12-3/TRBV12-4 | . | TGTGCCAGCAGCACTAGGAACGAGCAGTACTTC | CASSTRNEQYF
few | TRBJ1-3 | TRBV11-2 | . | TGTGCCAGCAGCTTCTCCTCGACAGAGGCTGGTGGTGGAAACACCATATATTTT | CASSFSSTEAGGGNTIYF
few | TRBJ2-3 | TRBV9 | TRBD2 | TGTGCCAGCAGCCGGGGGGTGACAGCGCTCACAGATACGCAGTATTTT | CASSRGVTALTDTQYF
few | TRBJ2-7 | TRBV6-5 | TRBD2 | TGTGCCAGCAGTTACGAGGGGACTAGTCTACATTTCGAGCAGTACTTC | CASSYEGTSLHFEQYF
many | TRBJ2-5 | TRBV15 | . | TGTGCCACCAGCAGGACCAGCGATGGTGCGGACTTC | CATSRTSDGADF